A selection of T cell receptor beta chains follows, all from one sample in a study of OX40 agonist ivuxolimab in advanced cancers. Clones were sequenced by immunoSEQ multiplex PCR, and TCRdb holds only the in-frame ones, with some missing. The sample records 35,000 to 40,000 clones, about 88% being singletons. The sequences come from CD4+ or CD8+ T cells sorted from blood, collected in a trial of the OX40 agonist ivuxolimab. The source of these receptors is an adult with an advanced solid tumor such as melanoma, head and neck, liver or kidney cancer. Each CDR3 is given with its conserved first and last residue. The D gene is left open where the match is weak. The listing skips clone size in some rows; elsewhere it reads once, few, many or a size class.

16 | TRBJ2-5 | TRBV5-1 | NA | TRBD1 | TGCGCCAGCAGCTTGGCCTGGACAGGGGCTCAAGAGACCCAGTACTTC | CASSLAWTGAQETQYF
13 | TRBJ2-7 | TRBV19 | NA | TRBD2 | TGTGCCAGTAGTAATAGCGGGTACTACGAGCAGTACTTC | CASSNSGYYEQYF
15 | TRBJ2-7 | TRBV7-9 | NA | NA | TGTGCCAGCAGCTTGGGGAGTCAAAGGAGCTACGAGCAGTACTTC | CASSLGSQRSYEQYF
12 | TRBJ2-7 | TRBV5-6 | NA | NA | TGTGCCAGCAGGGGGGGCCAGTACGAGCAGTACTTC | CASRGGQYEQYF
14 | TRBJ2-7 | TRBV6-5 | once | TRBD2 | TGTGCCAGCAGTTACTGGCGGGAGCCCGGCGAGCAGTACTTC | CASSYWREPGEQYF
15 | TRBJ2-7 | TRBV9 | NA | TRBD1 | TGTGCCAGCAGCGTCACAGGGGGCTTCTCCTACGAGCAGTACTTC | CASSVTGGFSYEQYF
14 | TRBJ2-7 | TRBV13 | once | TRBD1 | TGTGCCAGCAGCTTAGGGACAGGGCTCCACGAGCAGTACTTC | CASSLGTGLHEQYF
15 | TRBJ2-2 | TRBV19 | NA | NA | TGTGCCAGTAGTATTTGGGGTCCTAACACCGGGGAGCTGTTTTTT | CASSIWGPNTGELFF
12 | TRBJ2-1 | TRBV19 | NA | NA | TGTGCCAGTAGTATCGGGTTTGGGGAGCAGTTCTTC | CASSIGFGEQFF
15 | TRBJ2-7 | TRBV7-2 | NA | TRBD1 | TGTGCCAGCAGCCGAGGGGACAGTTCAGCCTACGAGCAGTACTTC | CASSRGDSSAYEQYF
15 | TRBJ2-7 | TRBV5-1 | NA | NA | TGCGCCAGCAGCTTGGAAGGGAGGCCCTCCTACGAGCAGTACTTC | CASSLEGRPSYEQYF
17 | TRBJ2-3 | TRBV9 | NA | TRBD2 | TGTGCCAGCAGCGTAGACCCTAGCGGGAGGGGCACAGATACGCAGTATTTT | CASSVDPSGRGTDTQYF
16 | TRBJ2-7 | TRBV19 | medium-sized | NA | TGTGCCAGTAGTATAACAGCGGCTAGCGCTCCCTACGAGCAGTACTTC | CASSITAASAPYEQYF
13 | TRBJ1-2 | TRBV28 | medium-sized | NA | TGTGCCAGCAGTTCGGGGAACTCCTATGGCTACACCTTC | CASSSGNSYGYTF
12 | TRBJ2-1 | TRBV19 | NA | NA | TGTGCCAGCAGCAGGAGATACAATGAGCAGTTCTTC | CASSRRYNEQFF
15 | TRBJ2-2 | TRBV28 | NA | NA | TGTGCCAGCAGTTTTCGGGACCCTCCGTCCGGGGAGCTGTTTTTT | CASSFRDPPSGELFF
18 | TRBJ1-2 | TRBV4-2 | NA | NA | TGTGCCAGCAGCCAACTAGGGACGGAGGGGGGAGCTAACTATGGCTACACCTTC | CASSQLGTEGGANYGYTF
15 | TRBJ1-2 | TRBV4-2 | NA | TRBD1 | TGTGCCAGCAGCGTTACCGGGACAGGGGAGGGCGGCTACACCTTC | CASSVTGTGEGGYTF
14 | TRBJ2-7 | TRBV5-6 | NA | TRBD1 | TGTGCCAGCAGCCCTGGGACAGGGGAGAGGGAGCAGTACTTC | CASSPGTGEREQYF
13 | TRBJ2-3 | TRBV19 | NA | TRBD2 | TGTGCCAGTTCGGCGGGAGGGACAGATACGCAGTATTTT | CASSAGGTDTQYF
15 | TRBJ1-2 | TRBV5-1 | NA | TRBD1 | TGCGCCAGCAGCCTCGGACAGGGCCCTAACTATGGCTGCACCTTC | CASSLGQGPNYGCTF
16 | TRBJ1-1 | TRBV19 | NA | NA | TGTGCCAGTATTCCGGAGACAGCCGACTTGAACACTGAAGCTTTCTTT | CASIPETADLNTEAFF
15 | TRBJ2-3 | TRBV7-3 | NA | NA | TGTGCCAGCAGCCCTCTTCTGACCACGCGGGGTACGCAGTATTTT | CASSPLLTTRGTQYF
15 | TRBJ1-4 | TRBV19 | NA | TRBD1 | TGTGCCAGTAGTATCGAGGACAGGGGGCATGAAAAACTGTTTTTT | CASSIEDRGHEKLFF
14 | TRBJ2-1 | TRBV7-9 | NA | NA | TGTGCCAGCAGTCAGACCCTTGGGGACAATGAGCAGTTCTTC | CASSQTLGDNEQFF
14 | TRBJ2-3 | TRBV14 | NA | NA | TGTGCCAGCAGCCAAGATCCCCTTTTTGATACGCAGTATTTT | CASSQDPLFDTQYF
13 | TRBJ2-7 | TRBV28 | NA | TRBD1 | TGTGCCAGCAGCGGGGACAGGGGTTACGAGCAGTACTTC | CASSGDRGYEQYF
15 | TRBJ2-1 | TRBV9 | NA | TRBD1 | TGTGCCAGCAGCGCCGGGACAGGGGCCTACAATGAGCAGTTCTTC | CASSAGTGAYNEQFF
13 | TRBJ2-7 | TRBV29-1 | NA | NA | TGCAGCGTAAAGGGGGGGGAGTCCTACGAGCAGTACTTC | CSVKGGESYEQYF
15 | TRBJ2-3 | TRBV5-5 | NA | NA | TGTGCCAGCAGCTTGGGGGACACCTACACAGATACGCAGTATTTT | CASSLGDTYTDTQYF
15 | TRBJ1-2 | TRBV6-6 | NA | NA | TGTGCCAGCAGTTACTCGACTGAGTGGGGCTATGGCTACACCTTC | CASSYSTEWGYGYTF
18 | TRBJ1-6 | TRBV4-1 | NA | TRBD1 | TGCGCCAGCAGTCAAAAGCTCCCCGGGACAGGGGGAGGTTCACCCCTCCACTTT | CASSQKLPGTGGGSPLHF
14 | TRBJ1-1 | TRBV19 | NA | NA | TGTGCCAGTAGTGCCTACCAAGTAGGCACTGAAGCTTTCTTT | CASSAYQVGTEAFF
13 | TRBJ2-2 | TRBV27 | medium-sized | NA | TGTGCCAGCAGTTTAATGCGGACCGGGGAGCTGTTTTTT | CASSLMRTGELFF